Listed below are T cell receptor beta chains from one sample, sequenced in a study of blood T cell repertoires in COVID-19. Clones were sequenced by immunoSEQ multiplex PCR, and TCRdb holds only the in-frame ones, with some missing. The sample consists of about 260,000 clones, around 90% of them appearing once. Sequencing input: PBMCs or T cells enriched from blood (not recorded which). The receptors stem from a middle-aged man who had been exposed to COVID-19. Each CDR3 is given with its conserved first and last residue. A D gene is named only where the DNA matches it firmly. Clone size, where shown, is once, few, many, or a class for clones that have expanded.

CDR3aa: CASSLASGVTDTQYF
CDR3nt: TGTGCCAGCAGCTTAGCGTCAGGGGTGACAGATACGCAGTATTTT
v_gene: TRBV7-9
j_gene: TRBJ2-3
abundance: -
len: 15
d_gene: -

CDR3aa: CASSPAGTEAFF
CDR3nt: TGTGCCAGCAGCCCAGCGGGTACTGAAGCTTTCTTT
v_gene: TRBV28
j_gene: TRBJ1-1
abundance: once
len: 12
d_gene: -

CDR3aa: CASSLELAGNEQFF
CDR3nt: TGTGCCAGCAGCTTGGAGCTAGCAGGCAATGAGCAGTTCTTC
v_gene: TRBV7-3
j_gene: TRBJ2-1
abundance: -
len: 14
d_gene: -

CDR3aa: CASSSQWDRGTETQYF
CDR3nt: TGTGCCAGCAGCTCCCAGTGGGACAGGGGGACAGAGACCCAGTACTTC
v_gene: TRBV7-2
j_gene: TRBJ2-5
abundance: -
len: 16
d_gene: TRBD1

CDR3aa: CASKRQGNLQAGNTIYF
CDR3nt: TGTGCCAGTAAGCGACAGGGGAACTTGCAAGCTGGAAACACCATATATTTT
v_gene: TRBV19
j_gene: TRBJ1-3
abundance: -
len: 17
d_gene: TRBD1

CDR3aa: CASGGGPDTDTQYF
CDR3nt: TGCGCCAGCGGTGGTGGGCCCGACACAGATACGCAGTATTTT
v_gene: TRBV5-1
j_gene: TRBJ2-3
abundance: -
len: 14
d_gene: -

CDR3aa: CASSPGQASSTDTQYF
CDR3nt: TGTGCCAGCTCACCGGGACAGGCTTCTAGCACAGATACGCAGTATTTT
v_gene: TRBV18
j_gene: TRBJ2-3
abundance: -
len: 16
d_gene: TRBD1

CDR3aa: CASSQDRYSNYGYTF
CDR3nt: TGTGCCAGCAGCCAAGACCGATACAGTAACTATGGCTACACCTTC
v_gene: TRBV4-2
j_gene: TRBJ1-2
abundance: -
len: 15
d_gene: -

CDR3aa: CASSLTQGHYEQYF
CDR3nt: TGTGCCAGCAGCCTAACCCAGGGACACTACGAGCAGTACTTC
v_gene: TRBV6-4
j_gene: TRBJ2-7
abundance: -
len: 14
d_gene: -

CDR3aa: CSAFTRREQFF
CDR3nt: TGCAGTGCCTTTACTAGACGGGAGCAGTTCTTC
v_gene: TRBV20-1
j_gene: TRBJ2-1
abundance: -
len: 11
d_gene: -

CDR3aa: CASSWDRGYTF
CDR3nt: TGTGCCAGCAGTTGGGACAGGGGCTACACCTTC
v_gene: TRBV12-3/TRBV12-4
j_gene: TRBJ1-2
abundance: -
len: 11
d_gene: TRBD1

CDR3aa: CASSMAQSISNQPQHF
CDR3nt: TGTGCCAGTAGTATGGCACAGTCGATAAGCAATCAGCCCCAGCATTTT
v_gene: TRBV19
j_gene: TRBJ1-5
abundance: -
len: 16
d_gene: -

CDR3aa: CASSGTGNPNTEAFF
CDR3nt: TGTGCCAGCAGCGGGACAGGGAACCCGAACACTGAAGCTTTCTTT
v_gene: TRBV28
j_gene: TRBJ1-1
abundance: -
len: 15
d_gene: TRBD1

CDR3aa: CASSWTGANTGELFF
CDR3nt: TGTGCCAGCAGTTGGACAGGGGCGAACACCGGGGAGCTGTTTTTT
v_gene: TRBV7-9
j_gene: TRBJ2-2
abundance: -
len: 15
d_gene: TRBD1

CDR3aa: CASSQGMSGSLFRRQFF
CDR3nt: TGTGCCAGCAGCCAAGGAATGAGTGGGAGCTTATTCCGTCGGCAGTTCTTC
v_gene: TRBV14
j_gene: TRBJ2-1
abundance: few
len: 17
d_gene: -

CDR3aa: CASCSGSATNEKLFF
CDR3nt: TGCGCCAGCTGTTCGGGTAGTGCAACTAATGAAAAACTGTTTTTT
v_gene: TRBV5-1
j_gene: TRBJ1-4
abundance: -
len: 15
d_gene: -

CDR3aa: CASSLIQGAAGELFF
CDR3nt: TGTGCCAGTAGTCTTATACAGGGGGCGGCCGGGGAGCTGTTTTTT
v_gene: TRBV19
j_gene: TRBJ2-2
abundance: once
len: 15
d_gene: TRBD1

CDR3aa: CASSDLGPHYEQYF
CDR3nt: TGTGCCAGCAGTGATTTGGGGCCTCACTACGAGCAGTACTTC
v_gene: TRBV6-1
j_gene: TRBJ2-7
abundance: few
len: 14
d_gene: -

CDR3aa: CASSLLPGAGGSQPQHF
CDR3nt: TGCGCCAGCAGCTTGCTCCCAGGGGCGGGGGGAAGTCAGCCCCAGCATTTT
v_gene: TRBV5-1
j_gene: TRBJ1-5
abundance: -
len: 17
d_gene: -

CDR3aa: CASSSTGWNSPLHF
CDR3nt: TGTGCCAGCTCATCGACAGGGTGGAATTCACCCCTCCACTTT
v_gene: TRBV18
j_gene: TRBJ1-6
abundance: -
len: 14
d_gene: TRBD1

CDR3aa: CASSTRTGGADVLTF
CDR3nt: TGTGCCAGCAGCACCCGGACAGGGGGCGCGGACGTCCTGACTTTC
v_gene: TRBV5-4
j_gene: TRBJ2-6
abundance: -
len: 15
d_gene: TRBD1

CDR3aa: CASSQDTGDNEKLFF
CDR3nt: TGCGCCAGCAGCCAAGATACAGGGGATAATGAAAAACTGTTTTTT
v_gene: TRBV4-3
j_gene: TRBJ1-4
abundance: few
len: 15
d_gene: TRBD1

CDR3aa: CASSSGRGQTDTQYF
CDR3nt: TGTGCCAGCAGCAGCGGGAGGGGGCAGACAGATACGCAGTATTTT
v_gene: TRBV9
j_gene: TRBJ2-3
abundance: -
len: 15
d_gene: TRBD2

CDR3aa: CATAREGALGNEQYF
CDR3nt: TGTGCCACCGCTCGCGAGGGGGCCTTGGGAAACGAGCAGTACTTC
v_gene: TRBV6-5
j_gene: TRBJ2-7
abundance: -
len: 15
d_gene: TRBD1

CDR3aa: CASSYRQGILTDTQYF
CDR3nt: TGTGCCAGCAGTTACCGACAGGGGATTCTCACAGATACGCAGTATTTT
v_gene: TRBV6-6
j_gene: TRBJ2-3
abundance: -
len: 16
d_gene: TRBD1

CDR3aa: CASSFRAGTGANVLTF
CDR3nt: TGTGCCAGCAGTTTTCGTGCGGGGACTGGGGCCAACGTCCTGACTTTC
v_gene: TRBV28
j_gene: TRBJ2-6
abundance: -
len: 16
d_gene: -

CDR3aa: CASSPRDYNEQFF
CDR3nt: TGTGCCAGCAGTCCCCGGGATTACAATGAGCAGTTCTTC
v_gene: TRBV28
j_gene: TRBJ2-1
abundance: -
len: 13
d_gene: -

CDR3aa: CAISQGAGGTTEAFF
CDR3nt: TGTGCCATCAGTCAAGGGGCAGGGGGCACCACTGAAGCTTTCTTT
v_gene: TRBV10-3
j_gene: TRBJ1-1
abundance: -
len: 15
d_gene: TRBD1

CDR3aa: CASSLWGTATYEQYF
CDR3nt: TGTGCCAGCAGTTTGTGGGGGACTGCTACCTACGAGCAGTACTTC
v_gene: TRBV28
j_gene: TRBJ2-7
abundance: few
len: 15
d_gene: -

CDR3aa: CASSSLAGPSSTQYF
CDR3nt: TGTGCCAGCAGCTCTTTAGCGGGGCCCTCAAGTACGCAGTATTTT
v_gene: TRBV13
j_gene: TRBJ2-3
abundance: -
len: 15
d_gene: TRBD2

CDR3aa: CASNSDYRTDQVETQYF
CDR3nt: TGTGCCAGCAACTCGGACTACCGAACCGACCAGGTTGAGACCCAGTACTTC
v_gene: TRBV28
j_gene: TRBJ2-5
abundance: -
len: 17
d_gene: -

CDR3aa: CASRGTSGRGGTGELFF
CDR3nt: TGTGCCAGCAGGGGGACTAGCGGGAGGGGCGGTACCGGGGAGCTGTTTTTT
v_gene: TRBV2
j_gene: TRBJ2-2
abundance: -
len: 17
d_gene: TRBD2

CDR3aa: CASSQDYGRSNIQYF
CDR3nt: TGCGCCAGCAGCCAAGATTATGGGAGATCGAACATTCAGTACTTC
v_gene: TRBV4-3
j_gene: TRBJ2-4
abundance: -
len: 15
d_gene: -

CDR3aa: CATSDPGQGVRDTQYF
CDR3nt: TGTGCCACCAGTGATCCGGGACAGGGGGTCCGAGATACGCAGTATTTT
v_gene: TRBV24-1
j_gene: TRBJ2-3
abundance: -
len: 16
d_gene: TRBD1

CDR3aa: CASTPTGPYEQYF
CDR3nt: TGTGCCAGCACCCCGACAGGGCCCTACGAGCAGTACTTC
v_gene: TRBV12-3/TRBV12-4
j_gene: TRBJ2-7
abundance: -
len: 13
d_gene: TRBD1